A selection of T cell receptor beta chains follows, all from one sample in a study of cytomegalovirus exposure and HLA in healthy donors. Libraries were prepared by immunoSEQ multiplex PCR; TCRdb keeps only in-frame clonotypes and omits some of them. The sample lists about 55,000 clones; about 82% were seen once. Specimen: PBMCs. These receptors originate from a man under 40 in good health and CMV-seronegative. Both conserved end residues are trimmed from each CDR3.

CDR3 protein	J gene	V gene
ASSARVGASTDTQY	TRBJ2-3	TRBV9
ATGVRETQY	TRBJ2-5	TRBV2
ASRWGPSGNTIY	TRBJ1-3	TRBV19
ASRSTGTGGEKLF	TRBJ1-4	TRBV5-1
ASSFGAGLNTGELF	TRBJ2-2	TRBV5-6
ASSLVGQPDQETQY	TRBJ2-5	TRBV7-2
ASSPGAEQF	TRBJ2-1	TRBV18
ATSPNRGRVSEAF	TRBJ1-1	TRBV2
ASGTGFSEAF	TRBJ1-1	TRBV12-5
ASSPTSGRTPYEQY	TRBJ2-7	TRBV7-9
ASSLTPDSDGYT	TRBJ1-2	TRBV6-5
ASSLWAGTSGSDEQF	TRBJ2-1	TRBV7-2
ASGPGGSSYNEQF	TRBJ2-1	TRBV12-5